These 17 T cell receptor beta chains were all obtained from the same sample, sequenced in a study of T cells of healthy individuals. TCRdb reanalysed the 5' RACE reads using MiXCR and keeps one entry per CDR3 protein. The profile shows about 100,000 distinct CDR3 sequences, 15% to 20% of them singletons. These receptors were obtained from a human donor in good health.

There are many counts of this clonotype. The rearrangement links TRBV20-1 to TRBJ2-5; 9 bases are a match to TRBD1. Trimming at V came to 6 bases and at J to 5 bases, leaving 4 bases not matched to a gene. The CDR3 is made up of 12 amino acids. CDR1 is DFQATT, CDR2 SNEGSKA, per germline (reference sequence). For the CDR3, the DNA is TGCAGTGCCACAGGGGGCTATGAGACCCAGTACTTC. This encodes CSATGGYETQYF.

There are a few counts of this clonotype. The V and J genes are TRBV6-5 and TRBJ1-1; D not resolved. V was shortened by 2 bases and J by 3 bases, with 7 bases between the two germline ends. This CDR3 region has 13 residues. Germline V gene lookup returns CDR1 MNHEY and CDR2 SVGAGI. The CDR3 DNA sequence: TGTGCCAGCAGTTACGATCACTACACTGAAGCTTTCTTT. This encodes CASSYDHYTEAFF.

This clonotype was detected only a few times. This chain links TRBV9 with TRBJ2-1, with 9 nucleotides matching TRBD1. With 3 bases clipped from V and 8 bases from J, the junction kept 6 bases outside the gene matches. The CDR3 has 14 residues. Germline assignment: CDR1 SGDLS and CDR2 YYNGEE. CDR3 nucleotide sequence: TGTGCCAGCAGCGAGGGACAGGGTGGCGATGAGCAGTTCTTC. Translated: CASSEGQGGDEQFF.

The chain uses TRBV9 and TRBJ1-2, with D maybe TRBD1 (5 bases). The CDR3 is 13 residues long. Trimming stripped 0 bases from V and 7 bases from J, with 10 bases between. Germline CDR1 SGDLS, CDR2 YYNGEE. The chain's CDR3 is CASSVVDGTGYTF. CDR3 DNA: TGTGCCAGCAGCGTAGTTGACGGGACTGGCTACACCTTC.

This clonotype was found a few times. J is TRBJ1-2 and V is TRBV6-2 or TRBV6-3; TRBD1 aligns across 8 bases. The CDR3 loop spans 14 amino acids. Trimming at V came to 1 base and at J to 7 bases, leaving 5 bases not matched to a gene. CDR1 is MNHEY and CDR2 is SVGEGT in the germline V gene. This CDR3 reads CASSYYRDRGGYTF. The CDR3 DNA reads as TGTGCCAGCAGTTACTACCGCGACAGGGGTGGCTACACCTTC.

In its sample, this clonotype was seen a few times. This sequence joins TRBV2 and TRBJ2-3; D unresolved. The V end lost 4 bases, the J end lost 4 bases, and 6 bases lay between the germline ends. Germline CDR1 is SNHLY and CDR2 is FYNNEI. This CDR3 contains 12 residues. CDR3 residues: CASSAQPDTQYF. The CDR3 region has the DNA TGTGCCAGCAGTGCACAGCCAGATACGCAGTATTTT. The full variable domain, with the rest looked up from reference TRBV2 and TRBJ2-3, is EPEVTQTPSHQVTQMGQEVILRCVPISNHLYFYWYRQILGQKVEFLVSFYNNEISEKSEIFDDQFSVERPDGSNFTLKIRSTKLEDSAMYFCASSAQPDTQYFGPGTRLTVL.

In this sample, this clonotype turned up a few times. The V and J genes are TRBV7-8 and TRBJ2-1, with 8 positions matching TRBD2. Germline V gene sequence: CDR1 SGHVS, CDR2 FQNEAQ. The CDR3 is 15 residues long. Trimming at V came to 1 base and at J to 6 bases, leaving 5 bases not matched to a gene. This CDR3 is CASSLVGLGGNEQFF. The CDR3 DNA reads TGTGCCAGCAGCTTAGTGGGACTAGGGGGCAATGAGCAGTTCTTC.

The chain combines TRBV6-1 with TRBJ2-1, with D tentatively TRBD1 (6 bases). The germline CDR1 and CDR2 sequences are MNHNS and SASEGT. The CDR3 has 17 amino acids. With 5 bases removed from V and 0 bases from J, the gap between germline ends came to 17 bases. The CDR3: CASSSTGSSSSYNEQFF. CDR3 in DNA: TGTGCCAGCAGTTCCACAGGGTCTTCGAGCTCCTACAATGAGCAGTTCTTC.

V and J are TRBV4-1 and TRBJ2-7; D possibly uses TRBD1 or TRBD2 (5 bases each). V gave up 1 base and J gave up 1 base, with 8 bases separating them. This CDR3 is built from 14 residues. The germline V gene encodes CDR1 MGHRA and CDR2 YSYEKL. CDR3 nucleotides: TGCGCCAGCAGCCAAGCGGGGCAATCCTACGAGCAGTACTTC. It encodes CASSQAGQSYEQYF.

Details on this clonotype: A read error may be the cause here, since a much bigger clone is one base away. This chain uses TRBV7-9 with TRBJ2-3; TRBD2 is a possible D gene (6 bases). This CDR3 has 14 residues. Germline-derived CDR1 and CDR2 are SEHNR and FQNEAQ (reference sequence). V was trimmed by 3 bases and J by 1 base, leaving 8 bases between them. The CDR3 bases are TGTGCCAGCAGCTTTGGCGGGGGCACAGATACGCAGTATTTT. Protein: CASSFGGGTDTQYF.

The chain carries TRBV2 and TRBJ2-1; 10 bases map to TRBD2. CDR1 and CDR2 (germline): SNHLY, FYNNEI. J lost 8 bases, V lost 4 bases, and 17 bases had no gene match. The CDR3 length is 18 residues. The CDR3 reads CASSGISGRIEYSDEQFF. The DNA of the CDR3 is TGTGCCAGCAGTGGAATTAGCGGGAGGATCGAGTATAGCGATGAGCAGTTCTTC.

This clonotype has a handful of counts. The chain carries TRBV7-9 and TRBJ2-1; D is perhaps TRBD1 or TRBD2 (6 bases each). CDR1 and CDR2 from the germline V gene are SEHNR and FQNEAQ (reference sequence). V lost 1 base to trimming and J lost 4 bases, with 11 bases between them. This CDR3 spans 15 amino acids. CDR3 region: CASSLGGAMYNEQFF. The CDR3 region has the DNA TGTGCCAGCAGCTTAGGGGGGGCTATGTACAATGAGCAGTTCTTC.

This clonotype came up a few times. This chain links TRBV5-6 with TRBJ1-3; D gene uncertain. V was shortened by 4 bases and J by 1 base, with 12 bases between the two germline ends. Germline V lookup: CDR1 SGHDT, CDR2 YYEEEE. The CDR3 extends over 15 amino acids. CDR3 protein: CASSENGRSGNTIYF. CDR3 bases: TGTGCCAGCAGCGAAAATGGACGATCTGGAAACACCATATATTTT.

The chain employs TRBV28 and TRBJ1-5, with TRBD1 as a possible D gene (5 bases). Germline loops: CDR1 MDHEN, CDR2 SYDVKM. Trimming cost V 5 bases and J 10 bases, with 12 bases left between them. The CDR3 has 12 residues. The CDR3 DNA reads TGTGCCAGCAGTCCCGGGGGATACCCCCAGCATTTT. It encodes CASSPGGYPQHF.

This clonotype showed up just a few times. The rearrangement links TRBV5-1 to TRBJ2-7, with D perhaps matching TRBD1 (5 bases). Trimming took off 1 base at V and 0 bases at J, with 14 bases between the two ends. In germline, CDR1 is SGHRS, CDR2 YFSETQ. CDR3 length: 16 residues. CDR3 loop: CASSLSLRGSSYEQYF. The DNA of the CDR3 is TGCGCCAGCAGCTTGAGTTTAAGGGGTAGCTCCTACGAGCAGTACTTC.

This clonotype has just a few counts. The chain employs TRBV15 and TRBJ2-1; 11 positions agree with TRBD2. Germline trimming cut 3 bases from V and 8 bases from J; bases unmatched to any gene: 9. Germline V gives CDR1 LNHNV, CDR2 YYDKDF (reference sequence). This CDR3 is built from 16 residues. CDR3 sequence reads: CATSRDTSGRGDEQFF. The CDR3 DNA sequence: TGTGCCACCAGCAGGGATACTAGCGGGAGAGGAGATGAGCAGTTCTTC.

A remark on this clonotype: No DNA is shown, since the ends of the CDR3 on it are uncertain; the CDR3 is the one TCRdb lists. The chain carries TRBV5-6 and TRBJ2-5; the table's D call, TRBD1, was not checked against the DNA. Per germline, CDR1 SGHDT and CDR2 YYEEEE. The CDR3 region is 18 residues in length, termini included. The CDR3 protein is CASSFYICSGQDQETQYF.